A selection of T cell receptor beta chains follows, all from one sample in a study of T-cell memory formation after mild COVID-19. TCRdb re-derived calls from the 5' RACE reads in MiXCR, one entry per CDR3 protein. In the table there are about 260,000 distinct CDR3 sequences, 15% to 20% of which are singletons. The specimen was PBMCs or a T cell subset sorted from them (not recorded which). Receptor source: a man between 18 and 35 years old who had mild COVID-19 (a few samples of this study predate the infection). Cell type and time point are not known. Each CDR3 is given with its conserved first and last residue. The D gene is left open where the match is weak. Clone size is not always given. Where it is, it says once, few, many or a class for expanded clones.

>TRBV4-3|TRBJ1-1|.|.
TGCGCCAGCAGCCTTCTCGGGAGTGGGGTTAACACTGAAGCTTTCTTT
CASSLLGSGVNTEAFF
>TRBV20-1|TRBJ2-4|.|TRBD2
TGCAGTGCTAGAGGGACTAGCAAAAACATTCAGTACTTC
CSARGTSKNIQYF
>TRBV5-1|TRBJ2-7|few|.
TGCGCCAGCAGCTTGCTTCTTAGGGAGTTCTACGAGCAGTACTTC
CASSLLLREFYEQYF
>TRBV3-1|TRBJ1-1|.|TRBD1
TGTGCCAGCAGCCTGACAGGGGGCGATTTTCTGGCTTTCTTT
CASSLTGGDFLAFF
>TRBV27|TRBJ2-7|many|TRBD1
TGTGCCAGCAGCGACAGGGTGGGCTACGAGCAGTACTTC
CASSDRVGYEQYF
>TRBV20-1|TRBJ2-1|few|.
TGCAGTGCGGTGCCCGAGTACAATGAGCAGTTCTTC
CSAVPEYNEQFF
>TRBV6-2/TRBV6-3|TRBJ2-7|many|.
TGTGCCAGCAGTCACTCCTACGAGCAGTACTTC
CASSHSYEQYF
>TRBV29-1|TRBJ2-5|.|.
TGCAGCGCCACCGGGACATATCAAGAGACCCAGTACTTC
CSATGTYQETQYF
>TRBV10-3|TRBJ2-2|.|.
TGTGCCATCAGTGAGTCGACGCAGAGGGCGAACACCGGGGAGCTGTTTTTT
CAISESTQRANTGELFF
>TRBV9|TRBJ1-5|few|.
TGTGCCAGCAGCGTCCGGGCAAATCAGCCCCAGCATTTT
CASSVRANQPQHF
>TRBV12-3/TRBV12-4|TRBJ1-1|few|.
TGTGCCAGCAGTAACTTCGGGGGGTCTGAAGCTTTCTTT
CASSNFGGSEAFF
>TRBV29-1|TRBJ2-1|few|.
TGCAGCGTTGGTAATTGGGCGGATGAGCAGTTCTTC
CSVGNWADEQFF
>TRBV11-2|TRBJ2-5|many|TRBD1
TGTGCCAGCAGCTTAGGGGCAGGGGGTTTCCAAGAGACCCAGTACTTC
CASSLGAGGFQETQYF
>TRBV7-2|TRBJ1-2|.|.
TGTGCCAGCAGCCCGAAGGGTAGAGCCTCCGGTACCTATGGCTACACCTTC
CASSPKGRASGTYGYTF
>TRBV20-1|TRBJ1-1|.|.
TGCAGTGCTGGAACCAACGGGGGGCGCGGGACTGAAGCTTTCTTT
CSAGTNGGRGTEAFF
>TRBV21-1|TRBJ2-3|.|.
TGTGCCAGGAGGAAGTACACAGATACGCAGTATTTT
CARRKYTDTQYF
>TRBV5-1|TRBJ1-1|few|.
TGCGCCAGCAGCTTGGTGGGACACTTTAACACTGAAGCTTTCTTT
CASSLVGHFNTEAFF
>TRBV20-1|TRBJ2-3|.|.
TGCAGTGCTAGCGCAAGCCAGGGATTCACAGATACGCAGTATTTT
CSASASQGFTDTQYF
>TRBV5-1|TRBJ1-6|few|.
TGCGCCAGCAGCTTGGGGGTTTATGATTCACCCCTCCACTTT
CASSLGVYDSPLHF
>TRBV7-8|TRBJ2-5|few|TRBD2
TGTGCCAGCAGCCTTCTAGCGGTTTTACGAGAGACCCAGTACTTC
CASSLLAVLRETQYF
>TRBV5-1|TRBJ2-1|.|.
TGCGCCAGCAGCTTAGGGCCAGAGTTGTATGAGCAGTTCTTC
CASSLGPELYEQFF
>TRBV20-1|TRBJ2-3|.|TRBD2
TGCAGTGCTAGATTCCTAGCGGGGGCGCAGTATTTT
CSARFLAGAQYF
>TRBV6-1|TRBJ2-6|.|.
TGTGCCAGCAGGAACCCAGCCTCTGGGGCCAACGTCCTGACTTTC
CASRNPASGANVLTF
>TRBV11-2|TRBJ2-5|.|.
TGTGCCAGCAGATCCCCCCGGGGGGCAGGGGAGACCCAGTACTTC
CASRSPRGAGETQYF
>TRBV12-3/TRBV12-4|TRBJ2-5|few|.
TGTGCCAGCACAAGATTGCAAGAGACCCAGTACTTC
CASTRLQETQYF
>TRBV11-2|TRBJ2-3|.|.
TGTGCCAGCAGCTTACGGCGGCGCGGCTCACCGACAGATACGCAGTATTTT
CASSLRRRGSPTDTQYF
>TRBV5-4|TRBJ1-5|.|.
TGTGCCAGCAGCACCGACAGGAATCAGCCCCAGCATTTT
CASSTDRNQPQHF
>TRBV4-3|TRBJ2-3|.|TRBD2
TGCGCCAGCAGCCAAGCTCCCCAGCGGGGGGCGGGAGATACGCAGTATTTT
CASSQAPQRGAGDTQYF